Shown below are 22 T cell receptor beta chains from a single sample sequenced in a study of cytomegalovirus exposure and HLA in healthy donors. A multiplex PCR was run with 60 Vbeta primers and 13 Jbeta primers. This table comes from immunoSEQ multiplex PCR, and its TCRdb copy is limited to in-frame clones, with some not included. The sample consists of about 210,000 clones, over 80% of them appearing once. The sequenced sample was PBMCs. Receptors were obtained from a man between 40 and 49 years old in good health and CMV-seropositive.

The rearrangement uses TRBV5-4 and TRBJ2-4; 8 positions agree with TRBD2. Germline V lookup: CDR1 SGHNT, CDR2 YYREEE (reference sequence). CDR3 length equals 13 residues. After removal of 8 bases from V and 3 bases from J, the junction contained 4 bases not matched to a gene. CDR3 loop: CASQGLDKNIQYF. DNA for the CDR3: TGTGCCAGTCAGGGACTAGACAAAAACATTCAGTACTTC.

J is TRBJ2-2 and V is TRBV19; the D gene is possibly TRBD1 (6 bases). Germline-derived CDR1 and CDR2 are LNHDA and SQIVND (reference sequence). The V and J ends lost 3 bases and 3 bases respectively, with 17 bases between them. This CDR3 has 17 amino acids. The DNA of the CDR3 is TGTGCCAGTAGTATCTCGGGCCAGGGGTGGGACACCGGGGAGCTGTTTTTT. This translates into CASSISGQGWDTGELFF.

The chain couples TRBV10-2 to TRBJ2-1, with D maybe TRBD2 (6 bases). V was shortened by 7 bases and J by 0 bases, with 16 bases between the two germline ends. Germline loops: CDR1 WSHSY, CDR2 SAAADI. The CDR3 runs 16 residues. CDR3 bases: TGCGCCAGCAAGTCTGATGGGCGGGGCTCCTACAATGAGCAGTTCTTC. The encoded protein is CASKSDGRGSYNEQFF.

The genes are TRBV5-1 and TRBJ1-1; no clear D. The CDR3 contains 14 residues. The V gene lost 2 bases and the J gene lost 0 bases, with 8 bases spanning the gap. The germline V gene has CDR1 SGHRS and CDR2 YFSETQ. In DNA, the CDR3 is TGCGCCAGCAGCTTACAGAATTTGAACACTGAAGCTTTCTTT. Translated, it gives CASSLQNLNTEAFF.

The rearrangement links TRBV4-1 to TRBJ1-1, with 9 bases fitting TRBD1. Per the germline V gene, CDR1 is MGHRA and CDR2 is YSYEKL. The CDR3 is made up of 15 amino acids. J was trimmed by 4 bases and V by 3 bases; bases with no gene match: 6. For the CDR3, the DNA is TGCGCCAGCAGCCAGGAACCGACAGGGGGCACTGAAGCTTTCTTT. Its protein product is CASSQEPTGGTEAFF.

V gene TRBV5-5 combines with J gene TRBJ2-2, with 11 bases aligning to TRBD2. J lost 4 bases, V lost 1 base, and 3 bases had no gene match. CDR1 is SGHKS and CDR2 is YYEKEE in the germline V gene (reference sequence). CDR3 length: 16 amino acids. This chain's CDR3 is CASSLPLAGGTGELFF. The CDR3 DNA is TGTGCCAGCAGCTTGCCCCTAGCGGGGGGCACCGGGGAGCTGTTTTTT.

The chain carries TRBV6-1 and TRBJ2-7, with TRBD1 identical over 9 bases. CDR3 length: 16 amino acids. CDR1 and CDR2 from the germline V gene are MNHNS and SASEGT. The ends lost 3 bases at V and 2 bases at J; junction bases unmatched: 8. This chain's CDR3 is CASSEPGQGRAYEQYF. The DNA of the CDR3 is TGTGCCAGCAGTGAGCCCGGACAGGGGAGGGCCTACGAGCAGTACTTC.

This rearrangement joins TRBV19 to TRBJ1-3; 7 bases agree with TRBD1. This CDR3 is 15 amino acids long. In germline, CDR1 is LNHDA, CDR2 SQIVND (reference sequence). V gave up 10 bases and J gave up 0 bases; unmatched junction bases: 9. The CDR3 DNA sequence: TGTGCCACGGGACAGCGTCCCTTCTCTGGAAACACCATATATTTT. Translated: CATGQRPFSGNTIYF.

This chain joins TRBV6-5 and TRBJ2-3; D ambiguous. Looked up from germline, CDR1 is MNHEY and CDR2 is SVGAGI. V gave up 7 bases and J gave up 1 base, with 9 bases separating them. The length of the CDR3 is 13 residues. This CDR3 reads CASIQDGTDTQYF. DNA for the CDR3: TGTGCCAGCATCCAGGATGGCACAGATACGCAGTATTTT.

This clone has just a few counts. The genes are TRBV5-1 and TRBJ2-5; maybe TRBD1 (5 bases). Germline CDR1 and CDR2: SGHRS and YFSETQ. The CDR3 has 14 amino acids. V was shortened by 1 base and J by 5 bases, with 12 bases between the two germline ends. CDR3 protein: CASSLSVGLETQYF. The CDR3 DNA is TGCGCCAGCAGCTTGTCGGTGGGGCTCGAGACCCAGTACTTC.

The chain has TRBV28 and TRBJ2-3, with TRBD2 identical over 10 bases. V lost 1 base to trimming and J lost 10 bases; unmatched junction nucleotides: 8. Germline V gives CDR1 MDHEN, CDR2 SYDVKM. The CDR3 is 15 residues long. This CDR3 is CASSLSRLAGVPQYF. The CDR3 DNA reads as TGTGCCAGCAGTTTATCTCGGCTAGCGGGAGTGCCGCAGTATTTT.

This clone appeared once. The chain has TRBV27 and TRBJ2-2; weak D call: TRBD1 (6 bases). Trimming took off 6 bases at V and 3 bases at J, with 17 bases between the two ends. The germline V gene encodes CDR1 MNHEY and CDR2 SMNVEV (reference sequence). This CDR3 has 16 amino acids. Here the CDR3 DNA reads TGTGCCAGCAGCCCCGGACAGCAAAGGGACACCGGGGAGCTGTTTTTT. Translation gives CASSPGQQRDTGELFF.

The chain has TRBV11-2 and TRBJ2-1; no definite D call. V shed 2 bases and J shed 0 bases, with 8 bases lying between them. CDR3 length: 15 amino acids. Germline values: CDR1 SGHAT, CDR2 FQNNGV. This CDR3 is CASSLYGSSYNEQFF. For the CDR3, the DNA is TGTGCCAGCAGCTTATATGGTAGCTCCTACAATGAGCAGTTCTTC.

The chain recombines TRBV19 with TRBJ2-1; the match to TRBD1 covers 12 bases. The CDR3 runs to 16 residues. The germline V gene has CDR1 LNHDA and CDR2 SQIVND (reference sequence). The V segment lost 4 bases and the J segment 10 bases; nucleotides outside the gene matches: 11. CDR3 loop: CASSNRRDRGRGEQFF. The DNA for the CDR3 is TGTGCCAGTAGTAACCGCCGGGACAGGGGGCGTGGGGAGCAGTTCTTC.

This chain links TRBV11-1 with TRBJ2-7; D possibly corresponds to TRBD1 (6 bases). V was trimmed by 5 bases and J by 6 bases, leaving 14 bases between them. The CDR3 sequence is 13 residues long. Looked up from germline, CDR1 is SGHAT and CDR2 is FQDESV (reference sequence). The CDR3 loop reads CASSAQGTSEQYF. The CDR3 DNA follows: TGTGCCAGCAGCGCACAGGGCACCAGCGAGCAGTACTTC.

This clone was picked up a small number of times. The V and J genes are TRBV27 and TRBJ1-1; 9 nucleotides line up with TRBD1. This CDR3 has 14 amino acids. Germline V gene data show CDR1 as MNHEY and CDR2 as SMNVEV (reference sequence). V lost 2 bases and J lost 4; bases outside the gene matches: 2. CDR3 DNA: TGTGCCAGCAGTTTAACGACAGGGGGCACTGAAGCTTTCTTT. This codes for CASSLTTGGTEAFF.

The rearrangement uses TRBV7-9 and TRBJ2-1; TRBD1 matches 9 bases. With 3 bases clipped from V and 6 bases from J, the junction kept 12 bases outside the gene matches. Germline CDR1 is SEHNR and CDR2 is FQNEAQ (reference sequence). This CDR3 has 17 amino acids. The CDR3 nucleotides read TGTGCCAGCAGCTTTAGCATCGGGACAGGGCCGGGCAATGAGCAGTTCTTC. Protein: CASSFSIGTGPGNEQFF.

This clone was observed a handful of times. This chain joins TRBV6-6 and TRBJ1-2, with a weak D call TRBD1 (6 bases). The CDR3 has 15 amino acids. V was cut by 5 bases and J by 4 bases, with 17 bases left in between. Germline V gives CDR1 MNHNY, CDR2 SVGAGI (reference sequence). CDR3 sequence (DNA): TGTGCCAGCAGTCCACGGGGGGGCGCAGTCTATGGCTACACCTTC. This translates into CASSPRGGAVYGYTF.

The chain uses TRBV7-6 and TRBJ2-3; TRBD2 agrees at 7 bases. Germline V gene data show CDR1 as SGHVS and CDR2 as FNYEAQ. The CDR3 consists of 21 residues. V was pared by 4 bases and J by 4 bases, with 26 bases of the junction left unmatched. CDR3 in amino acids: CASSSVMGLAEGRSGPDTQYF. Here the CDR3 DNA reads TGTGCCAGCAGCTCTGTAATGGGGCTAGCGGAAGGACGCTCCGGGCCAGATACGCAGTATTTT. The full variable domain, its missing parts supplied by reference TRBV7-6 and TRBJ2-3, is GAGVSQSPRYKVTKRGQDVALRCDPISGHVSLYWYRQALGQGPEFLTYFNYEAQQDKSGLPNDRFSAERPEGSISTLTIQRTEQRDSAMYRCASSSVMGLAEGRSGPDTQYFGPGTRLTVL.

J is TRBJ1-5 and V is TRBV19, with TRBD1 matching 8 bases. Trimming removed 6 bases from V and 6 bases from J; junction bases left unmatched: 4. The CDR3 has 13 amino acids. The germline V gene has CDR1 LNHDA and CDR2 SQIVND (reference sequence). The CDR3, as DNA: TGTGCCAGTAGGATACAGGGGGGTCAGCCCCAGCATTTT. It encodes CASRIQGGQPQHF. Full variable domain (remainder filled in from reference TRBV19 and TRBJ1-5): DGGITQSPKYLFRKEGQNVTLSCEQNLNHDAMYWYRQDPGQGLRLIYYSQIVNDFQKGDIAEGYSVSREKKESFPLTVTSAQKNPTAFYLCASRIQGGQPQHFGDGTRLSIL.

The chain couples TRBV7-3 to TRBJ2-1; 7 bases are shared with TRBD1. The J segment lost 4 bases and the V segment lost 5 bases, leaving 8 bases of the junction unmatched. Germline CDR1 SGHTA, CDR2 FQGTGA. This CDR3 is built from 15 residues. The CDR3 DNA is TGTGCCAGCAGCCTCCGACAGGGTTCGTACAATGAGCAGTTCTTC. Protein product: CASSLRQGSYNEQFF.

V usage is TRBV25-1 and J usage is TRBJ1-1, with D possibly being TRBD1 (6 bases). This CDR3 is built from 14 residues. V was clipped by 6 bases and J by 0 bases, with 11 bases between them. CDR1 is MGHDK, CDR2 SYGVNS, per germline. The DNA for the CDR3 is TGTGCCAGCAGGGACAGTATTATGAACACTGAAGCTTTCTTT. Protein: CASRDSIMNTEAFF.